The T cell receptor beta chain described here comes from a study of response to subunit inactivated influenza vaccine. Whole-study findings and limits: Authors suggested few new T cells are recruited by each seasonal influenza vaccination.

The germline CDR1 and CDR2 sequences are SGHVS and FQNEAQ. The CDR3 totals 14 residues. Trimming pared 5 bases from V and 7 bases from J, leaving 17 bases between. In its sample, this clonotype was seen a few times. Its antigen is currently unknown. TCRdb called the RT-PCR reads again in MiXCR, with one record for every CDR3 protein. The sample lists about 480,000 distinct CDR3 sequences; approximately 11% were seen once. The source is a man in his fifties who received an inactivated influenza vaccine. The chain is built from TRBV7-8 and TRBJ1-2; possible D gene TRBD1, 6 bases. The source was PBMCs from blood, collected around seven weeks after vaccination. Here the CDR3 reads CASSPAGPGAGYTF. The CDR3 DNA follows: TGTGCCAGCAGCCCAGCTGGGCCAGGGGCTGGCTACACCTTC.